This passage covers 23 T cell receptor beta chains from one sample sequenced in a study of T cell responses to AZD1222 COVID-19 vaccine (dated by TCRdb to the early 2020s). The library was prepared using the immunoSEQ multiplex PCR assay. TCRdb mirrors the immuneACCESS table, restricted to in-frame sequences. Some clones are absent from its copies; in checked studies, under half trace to an unresolved V gene, and the reason for the others is unknown. For this sample the table gives 100,000 to 150,000 clones, of which approximately 85% were detected only once. Of the sample, around 6.2% is held by the ten largest clones. Reading the label with the study, this specimen's time point is: baseline before first vaccination. The sample was peripheral blood, taken on day 0 of AZD1222 vaccination. These receptors all stem from an adult in good health.

In this sample, this clone turned up a few times. V is TRBV19 and J is TRBJ1-3, with D unresolved. V was trimmed by 5 bases and J by 4 bases, leaving 15 bases between them. Germline CDR1 is LNHDA and CDR2 is SQIVND (reference sequence). CDR3 length: 15 amino acids. CDR3 DNA sequence: TGTGCCAGTAGTTTTGGCAGGACCATCGGAAACACCATATATTTT. It is translated as CASSFGRTIGNTIYF.

The rearrangement links TRBV30 to TRBJ1-5; the D is unclear. Germline V CDR1 and CDR2: GTSNPN, SVGIG (reference sequence). The CDR3 runs 18 residues. Trimming removed 0 bases from V and 7 bases from J, with 25 bases in between. This CDR3 is CAWSVSRTTGNFIQPQHF. CDR3 coding DNA: TGTGCCTGGAGTGTATCCCGGACGACCGGGAACTTCATCCAGCCCCAGCATTTT.

This chain's CDR3 is CASSSGSGSGANVLTF. The CDR3 DNA reads as TGTGCCAGCAGCTCCGGGTCCGGGTCTGGGGCCAACGTCCTGACTTTC. This chain uses TRBV3-1 (or the pseudogene TRBV3-2) with TRBJ2-6; D unresolved. V gave up 5 bases and J gave up 1 base, with 12 bases separating them. Germline V gene data show CDR1 as LGHDT and CDR2 as YNNKEL (reference sequence). This CDR3 is 16 amino acids long.

The sample holds one count of this clone. The chain joins TRBV2 to TRBJ1-1, with TRBD1 as a possible D gene (5 bases). Per germline, CDR1 SNHLY and CDR2 FYNNEI. This CDR3 is built from 11 residues. V lost 10 bases and J lost 11, with 17 bases in between. The chain's CDR3 is CATQALPGAFF. The DNA of the CDR3 is TGTGCCACACAGGCTCTCCCGGGGGCTTTCTTT.

This clone was detected only once. The V gene is TRBV7-6, the J gene TRBJ1-3; 9 bases are a match to TRBD1. The germline V gene encodes CDR1 SGHVS and CDR2 FNYEAQ. The CDR3 is 15 amino acids. The J segment lost 4 bases and the V segment lost 5 bases, leaving 6 bases of the junction unmatched. DNA for the CDR3: TGTGCCAGCAGCCTTACAGGGGGCACCGGAAACACCATATATTTT. Its translation is CASSLTGGTGNTIYF.

The chain links TRBV30 to TRBJ2-7; 10 positions match TRBD2. Germline V lookup: CDR1 GTSNPN, CDR2 SVGIG (reference sequence). This CDR3 has 16 amino acids. The trim removed 2 bases at V and 3 bases at J, leaving 10 bases unmatched. CDR3 sequence reads: CAWSPNERGGLYEQYF. The DNA of the CDR3 is TGTGCCTGGAGTCCCAATGAGCGGGGGGGCCTCTACGAGCAGTACTTC.

This clone was seen a few times. CDR3 region: CASHFFPGLAGGQGNEQFF. CDR3 sequence (DNA): TGTGCCAGCCACTTTTTTCCGGGACTAGCGGGGGGACAAGGCAATGAGCAGTTCTTC. This sequence joins TRBV2 and TRBJ2-1; 15 bases agree with TRBD2. The CDR3 totals 19 residues. Germline V lookup: CDR1 SNHLY, CDR2 FYNNEI. The junction had 17 bases not matched to a gene; V was cut back by 8 bases and J by 6 bases.

The genes are TRBV12-2 and TRBJ2-7. TRBV12-2 is annotated as a pseudogene. This CDR3 has 16 amino acids. The CDR3 sequence: CASRLSCRPYQYEQYF. As DNA, the CDR3 is TGTGCAAGTCGCTTATCGTGTCGGCCCTACCAGTACGAGCAGTACTTC.

This clone has only one observation. This chain connects TRBV7-8 to TRBJ1-6; D is perhaps TRBD1 (6 bases). V shed 4 bases and J shed 1 base, with 14 bases lying between them. The CDR3 sequence is 17 residues long. Germline CDR1 SGHVS, CDR2 FQNEAQ. The CDR3 sequence: CASSSRDTASYNSPLHF. Here the CDR3 DNA reads TGTGCCAGCAGCTCGAGGGACACCGCTTCCTATAATTCACCCCTCCACTTT.

DNA for the CDR3: TGTGCCTGGAGTGTCCAGGGGTTGGAGACCCAGTACTTC. Its protein product is CAWSVQGLETQYF. The chain employs TRBV30 and TRBJ2-5; TRBD1 might be the D (6 bases). Germline values: CDR1 GTSNPN, CDR2 SVGIG (reference sequence). The CDR3 has 13 residues. The V end lost 0 bases, the J end lost 5 bases, and 10 bases lay between the germline ends.

This chain joins TRBV9 and TRBJ1-4; D gene uncertain. Germline CDR1 reads SGDLS; CDR2 reads YYNGEE. The germline V and J ends were trimmed by 0 bases and 8 bases, with 14 bases remaining between them. This CDR3 contains 15 residues. CDR3 DNA: TGTGCCAGCAGCGTAGCTGGCACCTTCCGGGAAAAACTGTTTTTT. Its protein product is CASSVAGTFREKLFF.

The V and J genes are TRBV27 and TRBJ2-2, with D perhaps TRBD2 (7 bases). The length of the CDR3 is 16 residues. Germline CDR1 MNHEY, CDR2 SMNVEV (reference sequence). Trimming shortened V by 5 bases and J by 2 bases, and 15 bases separated the two germline ends. The CDR3 DNA sequence: TGTGCCAGCAGTCTAAGGGAGGGGGGTAACACCGGGGAGCTGTTTTTT. This gives the protein CASSLREGGNTGELFF.

The chain is built from TRBV25-1 and TRBJ2-5, with D possibly matching TRBD1 (6 bases). The CDR3 runs 14 residues. Trimming took 5 bases from V and 5 from J, leaving 15 bases between them. Germline CDR1 and CDR2: MGHDK and SYGVNS. Here the CDR3 reads CASSIHREGETQYF. For the CDR3, the DNA is TGTGCCAGCAGTATCCACAGGGAAGGGGAGACCCAGTACTTC.

The chain is built from TRBV21-1 and TRBJ2-1; the table assigns TRBD1, which was not confirmed against the DNA. TRBV21-1 is a known pseudogene. CDR3 size: 15 residues. The CDR3 DNA follows: TGTGCCAGCAGCAAAGCGGGGGCGGCGTGGAATGAGCAGTTCTTC. Protein product: CASSKAGAAWNEQFF.

The V call is TRBV30, the J call TRBJ2-7; 7 positions match TRBD1. Germline-derived CDR1 and CDR2 are GTSNPN and SVGIG (reference sequence). CDR3 length: 12 amino acids. The V gene end was trimmed by 5 bases and the J gene end by 9 bases; junction bases not matched to a gene: 10. CDR3 sequence: CAWESGQAGQYF. DNA for the CDR3: TGTGCCTGGGAGAGCGGACAGGCCGGGCAGTACTTC.

The V gene is TRBV19, the J gene TRBJ1-6, with D unclear. The CDR3 spans 16 residues. The V and J ends lost 5 bases and 1 base respectively, with 12 bases between them. The germline gives CDR1 LNHDA, CDR2 SQIVND (reference sequence). CDR3 coding DNA: TGTGCCAGTAGTCGTTACAGAGAATCCTATAATTCACCCCTCCACTTT. Residues: CASSRYRESYNSPLHF.

The J gene is TRBJ1-2, the V gene TRBV9; D is undetermined. Germline CDR1 and CDR2: SGDLS and YYNGEE. The CDR3 length is 14 residues. The ends were cut back, 0 bases at V and 2 bases at J, with 8 bases in the middle. Written as DNA, the CDR3 is TGTGCCAGCAGCGTAGACAGCTACAACTATGGCTACACCTTC. This sequence encodes CASSVDSYNYGYTF.

Details on this clone: The missing conserved phenylalanine or tryptophan at the end of this CDR3 makes a read error likely. Because the CDR3's place on the DNA is in doubt, the DNA is left out and the CDR3 is given as listed by TCRdb. CDR3 protein: CASSEGLRDGVLG. The chain links TRBV2 to TRBJ1-4. 13 amino acids form the CDR3, both terminal residues included. Germline V lookup: CDR1 SNHLY, CDR2 FYNNEI.

The CDR3: CASSVERYNEQFF. CDR3 coding DNA: TGTGCCAGCAGCGTAGAACGGTACAATGAGCAGTTCTTC. The V gene is TRBV9, the J gene TRBJ2-1, with no clear D. CDR1 is SGDLS and CDR2 is YYNGEE in the germline V gene. V was shortened by 0 bases and J by 4 bases, with 5 bases between the two germline ends. The CDR3 is made up of 13 amino acids.

CDR3 sequence reads: CASSPRRHIQETQYF. Here the CDR3 DNA reads TGTGCCAGCAGCCCCCGGCGCCATATTCAAGAGACCCAGTACTTC. This chain connects TRBV3-1 (or the pseudogene TRBV3-2) to TRBJ2-5; D not certain. Germline CDR1 and CDR2: LGHDT and YNNKEL (reference sequence). The V end lost 4 bases, the J end lost 2 bases, and 14 bases lay between the germline ends. This CDR3 is 15 amino acids long.

This chain links TRBV3-1 (or the pseudogene TRBV3-2) with TRBJ1-2, with D unclear. CDR3 length: 14 residues. V shed 3 bases and J shed 7 bases, with 15 bases lying between them. Germline values: CDR1 LGHDT, CDR2 YNNKEL (reference sequence). CDR3 DNA: TGTGCCAGCAGCCACGGACTGACCACTGTTGGCTACACCTTC. It translates to CASSHGLTTVGYTF.

This rearrangement joins TRBV29-1 to TRBJ1-5; maybe TRBD1 (5 bases). CDR1 is SQVTM, CDR2 ANQGSEA, per germline. V dropped 4 bases and J dropped 5 bases, with 12 bases sitting between them. This CDR3 is 13 amino acids long. The CDR3, as DNA: TGCAGCGTTGCAGGTATGGGGGATCAGCCCCAGCATTTT. Translating gives CSVAGMGDQPQHF.

In this sample, this clone turned up a few times. The J gene is TRBJ1-1, the V gene TRBV11-2; D uncertain. The germline V gene has CDR1 SGHAT and CDR2 FQNNGV. Deletions cut 3 bases from V and 0 bases from J, with 11 bases between. The CDR3 runs 15 residues. DNA for the CDR3: TGTGCCAGCAGCTTTTCTTCCAGCATGAACACTGAAGCTTTCTTT. This encodes CASSFSSSMNTEAFF.